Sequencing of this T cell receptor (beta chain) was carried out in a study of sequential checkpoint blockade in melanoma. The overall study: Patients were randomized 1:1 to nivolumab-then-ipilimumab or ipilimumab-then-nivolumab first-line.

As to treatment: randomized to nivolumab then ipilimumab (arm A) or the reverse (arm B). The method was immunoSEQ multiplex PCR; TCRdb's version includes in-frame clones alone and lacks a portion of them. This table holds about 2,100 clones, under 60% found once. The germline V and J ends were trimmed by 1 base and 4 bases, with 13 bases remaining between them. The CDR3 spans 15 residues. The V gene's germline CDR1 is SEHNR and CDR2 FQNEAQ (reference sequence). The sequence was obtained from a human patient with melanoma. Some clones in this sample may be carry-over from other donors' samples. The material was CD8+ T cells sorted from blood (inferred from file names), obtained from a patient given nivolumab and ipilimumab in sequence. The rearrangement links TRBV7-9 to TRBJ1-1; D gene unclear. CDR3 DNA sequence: TGTGCCAGCAGCTTAGGGGTGCTCGGGGTCACTGAAGCTTTCTTT. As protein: CASSLGVLGVTEAFF.